This T cell receptor beta chain was profiled in a study of PD-1 blockade in classical Hodgkin lymphoma. Study summary: Patients received nivolumab 3 mg/kg intravenously every 2 weeks. Study results and caveats: Diversity similar to that of newly diagnosed patients was seen at baseline in complete responders. Relapsed/refractory patients reportedly had lower baseline diversity than newly diagnosed patients. What drove the repertoire differences, possibly disease activity or prior therapy, has not been defined.

Regarding this clone: Antigen specificity is unknown.

Clones were sequenced by immunoSEQ multiplex PCR, and TCRdb holds only the in-frame ones, with some missing. The table has around 25,000 clones, under 75% seen once. Germline-derived CDR1 and CDR2 are SGHRS and YFSETQ. The CDR3 runs to 15 residues. With 4 bases removed from V and 0 bases from J, the gap between germline ends came to 11 bases. Time point: cycle 4 day 1 (C4D1), after 5 to 7 weeks of nivolumab. Exposure to brentuximab vedotin varied, and each patient had relapsed following autologous stem cell transplantation. This sequence was found in a human donor with classical Hodgkin lymphoma. The rearrangement uses TRBV5-1 and TRBJ1-3; D perhaps matches TRBD1 (5 bases). Sequencing was performed on peripheral blood mononuclear cells (PBMCs), taken before the fourth cycle of nivolumab. The CDR3 sequence is CASSGAAGSGNTIYF. The CDR3 bases are TGCGCCAGCAGCGGGGCCGCAGGCTCTGGAAACACCATATATTTT.